The entry that follows covers one T cell receptor (beta chain) sequence. Construction of the TCR beta libraries employed iRepertoire HTBI primers in conjunction with Arm-PCR of CDR3 regions. TCRdb analysed the multiplex PCR reads with MiXCR anew, one entry per CDR3 protein. The sample has about 400,000 distinct CDR3 sequences, 20% to 25% seen once; the top ten hold roughly 20%. These data belong to a study of regulatory T cells in long-lasting Graves disease. This sample's time point: persistent/refractory GD, antithyroid drugs over 5 years with positive TRAb. The authors made the TCR library using RNA they extracted from PBMCs. The TCR originated in a female donor with Graves disease. Material: peripheral blood mononuclear cells (PBMCs), obtained when the disease was refractory, from a patient treated with antithyroid drugs.

CDR3 bases: TGCAGTGCGGAGTTAACCTTGTACGGGAGGGCCTTTGATTTTGCCGAGCAGTACTTC. Its translation is CSAELTLYGRAFDFAEQYF. The genes are TRBV20-1 and TRBJ2-7, with 8 bases fitting TRBD2. The germline V gene has CDR1 DFQATT and CDR2 SNEGSKA (reference sequence). This CDR3 has 19 residues. The J segment lost 6 bases and the V segment lost 6 bases, leaving 28 bases of the junction unmatched.